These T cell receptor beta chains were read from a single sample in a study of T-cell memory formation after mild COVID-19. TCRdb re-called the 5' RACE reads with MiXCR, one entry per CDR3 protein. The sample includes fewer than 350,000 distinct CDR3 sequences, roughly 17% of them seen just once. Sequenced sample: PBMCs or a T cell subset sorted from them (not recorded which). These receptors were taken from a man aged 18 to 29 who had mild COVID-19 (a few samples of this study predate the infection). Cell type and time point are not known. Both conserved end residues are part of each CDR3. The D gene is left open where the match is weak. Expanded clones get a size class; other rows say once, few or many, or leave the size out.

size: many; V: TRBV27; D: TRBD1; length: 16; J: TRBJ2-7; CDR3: CASSLFRDRGPYEQYF; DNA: TGTGCCAGCAGTTTGTTCCGGGACAGGGGGCCCTACGAGCAGTACTTC
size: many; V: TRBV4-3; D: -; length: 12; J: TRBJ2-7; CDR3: CASSQGADEQYF; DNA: TGCGCCAGCAGCCAAGGGGCGGACGAGCAGTACTTC
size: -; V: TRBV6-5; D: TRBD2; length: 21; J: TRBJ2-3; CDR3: CASSYSKAPFGGLATADTQYF; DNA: TGTGCCAGCAGTTACTCGAAGGCCCCCTTTGGGGGACTAGCGACGGCAGATACGCAGTATTTT
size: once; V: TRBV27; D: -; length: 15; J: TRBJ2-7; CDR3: CATSVRDGSSYEQYF; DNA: TGTGCCACCTCCGTTCGGGACGGTAGCTCCTACGAGCAGTACTTC
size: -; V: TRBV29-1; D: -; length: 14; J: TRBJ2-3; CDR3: CSVETVAHTDTQYF; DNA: TGCAGCGTTGAAACTGTAGCTCACACAGATACGCAGTATTTT
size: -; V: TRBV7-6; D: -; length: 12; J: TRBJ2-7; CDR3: CASSHYSAEQYF; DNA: TGTGCCAGCAGCCATTACAGTGCAGAGCAGTACTTC
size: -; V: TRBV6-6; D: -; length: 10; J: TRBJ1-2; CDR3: CASSYGGYTF; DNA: TGTGCCAGCAGTTACGGGGGCTACACCTTC
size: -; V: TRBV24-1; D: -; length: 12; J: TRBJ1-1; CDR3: CATADRDTEAFF; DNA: TGTGCCACCGCGGATAGGGACACTGAAGCTTTCTTT
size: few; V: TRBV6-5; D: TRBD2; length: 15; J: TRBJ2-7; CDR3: CASSGREGVAYEQYF; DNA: TGTGCCAGCAGTGGCCGGGAGGGGGTCGCCTACGAGCAGTACTTC
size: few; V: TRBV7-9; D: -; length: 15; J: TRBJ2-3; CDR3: CASSSTRRSTDTQYF; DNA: TGTGCCAGCAGCTCGACCAGGAGGAGCACAGATACGCAGTATTTT
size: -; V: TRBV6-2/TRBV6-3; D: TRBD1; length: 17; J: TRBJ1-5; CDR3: CASKGWEGALALEPQHF; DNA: TGTGCCAGCAAGGGGTGGGAGGGGGCGCTTGCCTTGGAGCCCCAGCATTTT
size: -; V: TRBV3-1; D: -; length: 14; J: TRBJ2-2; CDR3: CASSHGGPTGELFF; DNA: TGTGCCAGCAGCCACGGGGGACCGACCGGGGAGCTGTTTTTT
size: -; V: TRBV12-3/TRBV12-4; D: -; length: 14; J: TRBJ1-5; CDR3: CASSLLNRNQPQHF; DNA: TGTGCCAGCAGTTTACTCAACCGCAATCAGCCCCAGCATTTT
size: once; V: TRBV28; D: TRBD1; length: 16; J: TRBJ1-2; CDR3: CASSPGVSRGGYGYTF; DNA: TGTGCCAGCAGTCCCGGAGTCAGCAGGGGGGGCTATGGCTACACCTTC
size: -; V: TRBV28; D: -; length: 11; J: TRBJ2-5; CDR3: CASLAGETQYF; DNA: TGTGCCAGTCTAGCTGGGGAGACCCAGTACTTC
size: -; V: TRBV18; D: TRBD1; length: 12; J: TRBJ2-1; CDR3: CASSPGRDSEFF; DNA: TGTGCCAGCTCACCGGGCCGGGACAGCGAGTTCTTC
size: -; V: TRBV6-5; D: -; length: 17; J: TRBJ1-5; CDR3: CASSYSAGRGAFQPQHF; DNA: TGTGCCAGCAGTTACTCCGCCGGGCGGGGGGCTTTTCAGCCCCAGCATTTT
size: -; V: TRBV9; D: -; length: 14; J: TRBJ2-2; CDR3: CASSVTTNTGELFF; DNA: TGTGCCAGCAGCGTTACCACAAACACCGGGGAGCTGTTTTTT
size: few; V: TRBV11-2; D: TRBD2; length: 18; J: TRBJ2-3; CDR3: CASSRLAGGPLRTDTQYF; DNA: TGTGCCAGCAGTAGACTAGCGGGGGGGCCTCTCCGCACAGATACGCAGTATTTT
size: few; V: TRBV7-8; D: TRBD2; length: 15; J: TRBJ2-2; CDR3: CASSLGGPGTGELFF; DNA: TGTGCCAGCAGCTTGGGAGGGCCCGGCACCGGGGAGCTGTTTTTT
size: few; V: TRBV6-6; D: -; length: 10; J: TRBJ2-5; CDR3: CASGKETQYF; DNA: TGTGCCAGCGGTAAAGAGACCCAGTACTTC
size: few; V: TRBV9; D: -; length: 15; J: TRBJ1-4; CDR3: CASSVGVRANEKLFF; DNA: TGTGCCAGCAGCGTAGGGGTCAGGGCTAATGAAAAACTGTTTTTT
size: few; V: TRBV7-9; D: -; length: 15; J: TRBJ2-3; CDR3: CASSTEERRTDTQYF; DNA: TGTGCCAGCAGCACAGAAGAGCGTCGCACAGATACGCAGTATTTT
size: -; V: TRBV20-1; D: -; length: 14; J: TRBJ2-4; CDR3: CSARGIGVRNIQYF; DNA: TGCAGTGCTCGCGGGATCGGGGTCAGGAACATTCAGTACTTC
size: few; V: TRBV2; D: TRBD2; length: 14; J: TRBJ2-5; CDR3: CASRAGTSDETQYF; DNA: TGTGCCAGCAGGGCCGGGACTAGCGATGAGACCCAGTACTTC
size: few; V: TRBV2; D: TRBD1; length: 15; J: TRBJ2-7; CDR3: CASRWDRAGSYEQYF; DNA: TGTGCCAGCAGATGGGACAGGGCAGGGTCCTACGAGCAGTACTTC
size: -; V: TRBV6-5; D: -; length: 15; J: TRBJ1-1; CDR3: CASSYSSGRNTEAFF; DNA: TGTGCCAGCAGTTACTCTTCAGGGAGGAACACTGAAGCTTTCTTT
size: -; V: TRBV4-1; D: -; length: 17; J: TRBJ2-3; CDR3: CASSQESSVLNTDTQYF; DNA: TGCGCCAGCAGCCAAGAGTCCTCGGTACTGAACACAGATACGCAGTATTTT
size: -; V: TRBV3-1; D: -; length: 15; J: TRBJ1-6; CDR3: CASSQNEGGGSPLHF; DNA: TGTGCCAGCAGCCAAAACGAAGGAGGAGGCTCACCCCTCCACTTT
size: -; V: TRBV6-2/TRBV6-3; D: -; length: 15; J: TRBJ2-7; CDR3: CASSYWGTDPYEQYF; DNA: TGTGCCAGCAGTTACTGGGGGACGGATCCCTACGAGCAGTACTTC
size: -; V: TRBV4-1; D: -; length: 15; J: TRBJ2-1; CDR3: CASSQVFSGDYEQFF; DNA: TGCGCCAGCAGCCAAGTCTTTAGTGGGGACTATGAGCAGTTCTTC
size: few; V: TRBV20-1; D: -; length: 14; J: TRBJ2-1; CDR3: CSAREWGSYNEQFF; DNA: TGCAGTGCTAGAGAGTGGGGGTCCTACAATGAGCAGTTCTTC
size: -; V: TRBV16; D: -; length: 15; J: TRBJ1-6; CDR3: CASSRQGTYNSPLHF; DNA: TGTGCCAGCAGTCGTCAGGGGACCTATAATTCACCCCTCCACTTT
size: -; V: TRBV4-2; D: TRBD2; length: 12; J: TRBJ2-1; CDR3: CASSYSGNEQFF; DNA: TGTGCCAGCAGCTATAGCGGGAATGAGCAGTTCTTC
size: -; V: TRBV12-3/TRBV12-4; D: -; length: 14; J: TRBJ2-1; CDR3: CASTYRDSYNEQFF; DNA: TGTGCCAGCACCTACAGGGATAGCTACAATGAGCAGTTCTTC
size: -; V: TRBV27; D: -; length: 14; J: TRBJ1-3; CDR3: CASSRGASGNTIYF; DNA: TGTGCCAGCAGCAGGGGCGCGAGTGGAAACACCATATATTTT
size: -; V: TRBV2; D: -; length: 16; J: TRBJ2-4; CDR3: CASSEKVVLAKNIQYF; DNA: TGTGCCAGCAGTGAAAAGGTAGTTCTAGCCAAAAACATTCAGTACTTC
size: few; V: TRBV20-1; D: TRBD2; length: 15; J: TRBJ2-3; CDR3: CSAPTRLAGGLTQYF; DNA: TGCAGTGCTCCCACCAGACTAGCGGGGGGGCTTACGCAGTATTTT